These 2 T cell receptor beta chains originate from one sample sequenced in a study of cytomegalovirus exposure and HLA in healthy donors. 60 Vbeta and 13 Jbeta primers were used in PCR. Libraries were prepared by immunoSEQ multiplex PCR; TCRdb keeps only in-frame clonotypes and omits some of them. This sample has 85,000 to 100,000 clones; 75% to 85% occur once, and the top ten carry roughly 3.5%. The sample taken for sequencing was PBMCs. The receptors shown here come from a male donor in good health and CMV-seropositive.

This chain links TRBV2 with TRBJ1-6; D perhaps matches TRBD1 (5 bases). Trimming left V 7 bases short and J 3 bases short, with 13 bases between. The CDR3 spans 15 residues. Germline assignment: CDR1 SNHLY and CDR2 FYNNEI. The CDR3 here is CASKLRQNYNSPLHF. In DNA form, the CDR3 reads TGTGCCAGCAAACTACGACAGAACTATAATTCACCCCTCCACTTT.

The CDR3 DNA reads as TGCGCCAGCAGCCCCGGGGACAGCTTAAATTCACCCCTCCACTTT. It is translated as CASSPGDSLNSPLHF. The chain combines TRBV5-1 with TRBJ1-6, with 7 bases fitting TRBD1. Germline loops: CDR1 SGHRS, CDR2 YFSETQ. The CDR3 totals 15 residues. Trimming cost V 4 bases and J 7 bases; bases outside gene matches: 8. Based on the CDR3 plus reference TRBV5-1 and TRBJ1-6, the full variable domain is KAGVTQTPRYLIKTRGQQVTLSCSPISGHRSVSWYQQTPGQGLQFLFEYFSETQRNKGNFPGRFSGRQFSNSRSEMNVSTLELGDSALYLCASSPGDSLNSPLHFGNGTRLTVT.